This TCR beta chain was sequenced in a study of T cell responses to AZD1222 COVID-19 vaccine. The CDR3 loop spans 13 amino acids. CDR1 MNHEY and CDR2 SVGAGI come from the germline V gene. Between the trimmed V and J ends, which lost 0 bases and 7 bases, there was a span of 9 bases. Pooled in the analysis were second doses at about 4 or about 12 weeks. To note about this clone: The antigen is unknown.

TCRdb keeps only in-frame clones here, not all; method: immunoSEQ multiplex PCR. Here the sample spans about 270,000 clones, 90% to 95% being singletons. General observations from the study: Repertoire collection took place solely once the T cell response had peaked. Rises in breadth and depth of Spike-specific TCRs came after two AZD1222 doses. AZD1222 recipients seropositive at baseline numbered only six.

This chain joins TRBV6-5 and TRBJ1-2; D is unresolved. This clonotype was sampled from an adult who received the AZD1222 COVID-19 vaccine. This specimen was peripheral blood, taken 28 days after the second AZD1222 dose. The CDR3 is CASSYSISSGYTF. The CDR3, as DNA: TGTGCCAGCAGTTACTCGATCAGTTCTGGCTACACCTTC.